The 9 T cell receptor beta chains given below trace back to one sample, sequenced in a study of cytomegalovirus exposure and HLA in healthy donors. Clones were sequenced by immunoSEQ multiplex PCR, and TCRdb holds only the in-frame ones, with some missing. The top ten clones hold 1.5% to 2% of a sample with about 130,000 clones, about 95% of them seen once. The sequencing sample was made of PBMCs. The source of these receptors is a man between 18 and 35 years old in good health and CMV-seropositive.

The J gene is TRBJ1-4, the V gene TRBV2, with D uncertain. The germline V and J ends were trimmed by 7 bases and 4 bases, with 7 bases remaining between them. The germline gives CDR1 SNHLY, CDR2 FYNNEI. This CDR3 comprises 12 residues. The CDR3 DNA sequence: TGTGCCAGCACCGGGGATAATGAAAAACTGTTTTTT. Translating gives CASTGDNEKLFF.

The CDR3 sequence is CASSQTGTNTGELFF. In DNA, the CDR3 is TGTGCCAGCAGCCAAACAGGGACCAACACCGGGGAGCTGTTTTTT. V and J are TRBV7-3 and TRBJ2-2; D may be TRBD1 (6 bases). CDR1 is SGHTA and CDR2 is FQGTGA in the germline V gene. V was pared by 5 bases and J by 2 bases, with 12 bases between. The CDR3 spans 15 residues.

This chain uses TRBV5-1 with TRBJ2-5, with TRBD1 as a possible D gene (5 bases). Germline CDR1 is SGHRS and CDR2 is YFSETQ. The CDR3 is made up of 13 amino acids. Trimming removed 0 bases at V and 3 bases at J, with 6 bases between. CDR3 residues: CASSLETEETQYF. The CDR3 DNA reads TGCGCCAGCAGCTTGGAGACAGAAGAGACCCAGTACTTC.

The chain employs TRBV29-1 and TRBJ1-2; weak D call: TRBD1 (6 bases). Germline assignment: CDR1 SQVTM and CDR2 ANQGSEA. V lost 7 bases, J lost 4 bases, and 13 bases lay in between. The length of the CDR3 is 12 residues. This CDR3 is CSARTEVYGYTF. CDR3 DNA sequence: TGCAGCGCCCGGACAGAAGTCTATGGCTACACCTTC.

The V and J genes are TRBV6-4 and TRBJ2-7, with 8 bases matching TRBD1. The CDR3 has 15 residues. Trimming at V came to 4 bases and at J to 2 bases, leaving 7 bases not matched to a gene. CDR1 and CDR2 from the germline V gene are MRHNA and SNTAGT. CDR3 sequence reads: CASSGFGTGTYEQYF. The CDR3 region has the DNA TGTGCCAGCAGTGGGTTCGGGACAGGCACCTACGAGCAGTACTTC.

The chain has TRBV19 and TRBJ1-5, with D possibly matching TRBD1 (5 bases). The CDR3 consists of 13 residues. Germline loops: CDR1 LNHDA, CDR2 SQIVND (reference sequence). Trimming left V 7 bases short and J 4 bases short, with 11 bases between. The CDR3 protein is CASTYQGNQPQHF. The DNA of the CDR3 is TGTGCCAGTACCTATCAGGGAAATCAGCCCCAGCATTTT.

CDR3 nucleotide sequence: TGTGCCAGCATCTCGGGCGGGATAAATTACGAGCAGTACTTC. This gives the protein CASISGGINYEQYF. V and J are TRBV6-6 and TRBJ2-7, with a possible D match to TRBD2 (6 bases). V shed 7 bases and J shed 4 bases, with 17 bases lying between them. The CDR3 sequence is 14 residues long. In germline, CDR1 is MNHNY, CDR2 SVGAGI (reference sequence).

The chain uses TRBV4-1 and TRBJ2-3, with 9 bases fitting TRBD2. Trimming at V came to 0 bases and at J to 4 bases, leaving 8 bases not matched to a gene. CDR3 size: 17 residues. Germline V gene lookup returns CDR1 MGHRA and CDR2 YSYEKL. The CDR3 is CASSQDGAGGLPDTQYF. The CDR3 DNA reads TGCGCCAGCAGCCAAGACGGTGCGGGAGGGCTCCCAGATACGCAGTATTTT.

The V and J genes are TRBV27 and TRBJ1-1, with a tentative D call TRBD1 (5 bases). CDR1 is MNHEY, CDR2 SMNVEV, per germline (reference sequence). The V and J ends lost 1 base and 1 base respectively, with 13 bases between them. The CDR3 length is 16 residues. Written as DNA, the CDR3 is TGTGCCAGCAGTTTATTGGGTGGGGCTCGGAACACTGAAGCTTTCTTT. Its translation is CASSLLGGARNTEAFF.